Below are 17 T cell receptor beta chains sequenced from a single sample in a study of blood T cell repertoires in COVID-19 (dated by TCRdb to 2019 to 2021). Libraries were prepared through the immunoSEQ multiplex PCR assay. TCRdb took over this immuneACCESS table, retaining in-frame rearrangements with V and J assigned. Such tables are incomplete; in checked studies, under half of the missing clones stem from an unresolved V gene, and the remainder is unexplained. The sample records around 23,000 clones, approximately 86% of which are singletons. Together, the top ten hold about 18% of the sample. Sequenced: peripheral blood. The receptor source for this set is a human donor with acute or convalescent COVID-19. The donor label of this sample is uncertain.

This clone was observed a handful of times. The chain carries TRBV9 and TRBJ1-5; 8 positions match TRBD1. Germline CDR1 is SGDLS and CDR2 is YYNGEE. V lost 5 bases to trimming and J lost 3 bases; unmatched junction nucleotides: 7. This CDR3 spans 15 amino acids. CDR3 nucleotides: TGTGCCAGCAGTGGTACAGGGGGGATCAATCAGCCCCAGCATTTT. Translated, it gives CASSGTGGINQPQHF.

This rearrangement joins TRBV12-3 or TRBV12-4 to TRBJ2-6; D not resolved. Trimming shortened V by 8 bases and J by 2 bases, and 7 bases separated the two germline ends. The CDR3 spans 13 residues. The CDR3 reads CASSIAGANVLTF. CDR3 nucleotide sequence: TGTGCCAGCTCAATTGCTGGGGCCAACGTCCTGACTTTC.

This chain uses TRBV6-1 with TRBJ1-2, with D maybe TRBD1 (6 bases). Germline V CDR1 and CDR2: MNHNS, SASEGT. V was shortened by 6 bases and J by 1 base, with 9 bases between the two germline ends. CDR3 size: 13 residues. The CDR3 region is CASSHRDNYGYTF. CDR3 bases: TGTGCCAGCAGCCACAGGGATAACTATGGCTACACCTTC.

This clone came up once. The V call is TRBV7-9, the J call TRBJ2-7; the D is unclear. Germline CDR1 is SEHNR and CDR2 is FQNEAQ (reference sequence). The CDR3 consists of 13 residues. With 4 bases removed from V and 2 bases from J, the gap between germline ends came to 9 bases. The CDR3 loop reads CASSSSETYEQYF. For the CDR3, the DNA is TGTGCCAGCAGCTCTTCAGAAACCTACGAGCAGTACTTC.

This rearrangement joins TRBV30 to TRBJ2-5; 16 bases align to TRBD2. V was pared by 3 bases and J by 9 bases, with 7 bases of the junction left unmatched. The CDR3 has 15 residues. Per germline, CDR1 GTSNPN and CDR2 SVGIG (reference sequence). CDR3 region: CAWSRPGTSGRAQYF. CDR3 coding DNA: TGTGCCTGGAGCCGCCCCGGGACTAGCGGGAGGGCCCAGTACTTC.

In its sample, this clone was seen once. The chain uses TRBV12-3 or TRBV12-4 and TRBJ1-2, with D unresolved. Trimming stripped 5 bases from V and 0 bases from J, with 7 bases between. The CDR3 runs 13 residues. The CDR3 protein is CASSLAANYGYTF. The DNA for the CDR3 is TGTGCCAGCAGTCTCGCAGCTAACTATGGCTACACCTTC.

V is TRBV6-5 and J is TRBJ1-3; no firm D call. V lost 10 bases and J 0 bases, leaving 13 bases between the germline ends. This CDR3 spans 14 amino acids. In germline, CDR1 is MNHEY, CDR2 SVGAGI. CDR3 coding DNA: TGTGCCACTTCAGGCGGACTCTCTGGAAACACCATATATTTT. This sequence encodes CATSGGLSGNTIYF.

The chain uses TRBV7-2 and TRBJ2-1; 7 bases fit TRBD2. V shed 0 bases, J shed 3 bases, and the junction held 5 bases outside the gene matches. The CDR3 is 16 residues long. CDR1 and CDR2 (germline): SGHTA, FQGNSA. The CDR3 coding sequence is TGTGCCAGCAGCTTAGCGCCAGCGGGACTCTACAATGAGCAGTTCTTC. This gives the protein CASSLAPAGLYNEQFF.

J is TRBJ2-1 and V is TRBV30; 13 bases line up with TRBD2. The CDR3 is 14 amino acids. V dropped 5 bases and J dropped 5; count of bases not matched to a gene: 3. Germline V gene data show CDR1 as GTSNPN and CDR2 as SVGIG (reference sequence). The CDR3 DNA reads TGTGCCTGGTCTACTAGCGGGAGGGACAATGAGCAGTTCTTC. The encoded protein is CAWSTSGRDNEQFF.

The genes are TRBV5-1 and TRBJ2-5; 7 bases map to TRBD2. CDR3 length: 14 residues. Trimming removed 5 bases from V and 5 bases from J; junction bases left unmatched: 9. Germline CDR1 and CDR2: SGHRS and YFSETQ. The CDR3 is CASSGYGGTETQYF. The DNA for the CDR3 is TGCGCCAGCAGTGGTTACGGGGGGACCGAGACCCAGTACTTC. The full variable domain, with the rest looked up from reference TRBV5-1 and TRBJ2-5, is KAGVTQTPRYLIKTRGQQVTLSCSPISGHRSVSWYQQTPGQGLQFLFEYFSETQRNKGNFPGRFSGRQFSNSRSEMNVSTLELGDSALYLCASSGYGGTETQYFGPGTRLLVL.

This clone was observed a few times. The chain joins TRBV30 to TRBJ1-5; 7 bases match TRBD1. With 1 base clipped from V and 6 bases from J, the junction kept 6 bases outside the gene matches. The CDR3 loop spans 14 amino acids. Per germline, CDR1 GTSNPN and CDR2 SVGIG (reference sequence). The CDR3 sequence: CAWSGTGGPQPQHF. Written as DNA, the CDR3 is TGTGCCTGGAGTGGGACAGGCGGACCTCAGCCCCAGCATTTT.

The CDR3: CASSASGTGDYGYTF. The CDR3 DNA reads TGTGCCAGCAGTGCTTCCGGGACAGGGGACTATGGCTACACCTTC. This sequence joins TRBV6-2 or TRBV6-3 and TRBJ1-2; 10 bases fit TRBD1. The ends lost 5 bases at V and 3 bases at J; junction bases unmatched: 6. CDR3 length equals 15 residues. The germline gives CDR1 MNHEY, CDR2 SVGEGT.

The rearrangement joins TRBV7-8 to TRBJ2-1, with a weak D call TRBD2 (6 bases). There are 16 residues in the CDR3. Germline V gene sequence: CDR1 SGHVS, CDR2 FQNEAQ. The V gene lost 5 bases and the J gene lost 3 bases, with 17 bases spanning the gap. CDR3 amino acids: CASSLTLANRYNEQFF. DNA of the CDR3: TGTGCCAGCAGCCTTACCCTAGCGAATCGCTACAATGAGCAGTTCTTC.

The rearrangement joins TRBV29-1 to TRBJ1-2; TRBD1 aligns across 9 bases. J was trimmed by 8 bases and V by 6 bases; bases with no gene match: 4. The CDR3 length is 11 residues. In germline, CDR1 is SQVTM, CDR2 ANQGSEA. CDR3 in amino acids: CSVMGQGGYTF. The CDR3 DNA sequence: TGCAGCGTAATGGGACAGGGAGGCTACACCTTC.

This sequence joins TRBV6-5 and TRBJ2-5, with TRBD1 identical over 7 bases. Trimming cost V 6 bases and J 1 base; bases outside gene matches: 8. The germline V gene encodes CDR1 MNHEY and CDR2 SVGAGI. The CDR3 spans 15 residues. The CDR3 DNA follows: TGTGCCAGCAGCTACACCCGACAGGGCCAAGAGACCCAGTACTTC. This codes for CASSYTRQGQETQYF.

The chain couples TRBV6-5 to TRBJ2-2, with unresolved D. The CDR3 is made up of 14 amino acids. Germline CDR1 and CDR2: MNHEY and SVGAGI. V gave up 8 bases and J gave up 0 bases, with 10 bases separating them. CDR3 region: CASGAGSNTGELFF. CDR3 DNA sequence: TGTGCCAGCGGCGCAGGATCGAACACCGGGGAGCTGTTTTTT.

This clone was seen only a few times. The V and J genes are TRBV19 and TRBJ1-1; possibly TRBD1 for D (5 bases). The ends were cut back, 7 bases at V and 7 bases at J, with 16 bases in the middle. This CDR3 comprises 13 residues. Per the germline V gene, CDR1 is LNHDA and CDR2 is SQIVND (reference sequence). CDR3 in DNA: TGTGCCAGTACCCGAAATCCTGACAGTGAAGCTTTCTTT. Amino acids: CASTRNPDSEAFF. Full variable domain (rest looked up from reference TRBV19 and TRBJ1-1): DGGITQSPKYLFRKEGQNVTLSCEQNLNHDAMYWYRQDPGQGLRLIYYSQIVNDFQKGDIAEGYSVSREKKESFPLTVTSAQKNPTAFYLCASTRNPDSEAFFGQGTRLTVV.